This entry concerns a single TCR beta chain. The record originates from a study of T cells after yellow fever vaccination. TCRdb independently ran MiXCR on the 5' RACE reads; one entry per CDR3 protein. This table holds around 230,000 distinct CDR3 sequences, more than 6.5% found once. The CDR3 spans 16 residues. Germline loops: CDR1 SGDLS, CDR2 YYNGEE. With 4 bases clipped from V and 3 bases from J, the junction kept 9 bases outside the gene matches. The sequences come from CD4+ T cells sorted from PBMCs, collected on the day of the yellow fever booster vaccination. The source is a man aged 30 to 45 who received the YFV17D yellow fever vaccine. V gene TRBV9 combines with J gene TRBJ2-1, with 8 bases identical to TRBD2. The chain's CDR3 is CASSTSPGLGYNEQFF. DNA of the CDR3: TGTGCCAGCAGCACCTCCCCGGGACTAGGCTACAATGAGCAGTTCTTC. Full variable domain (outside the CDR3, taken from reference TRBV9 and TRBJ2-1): DSGVTQTPKHLITATGQRVTLRCSPRSGDLSVYWYQQSLDQGLQFLIQYYNGEERAKGNILERFSAQQFPDLHSELNLSSLELGDSALYFCASSTSPGLGYNEQFFGPGTRLTVL.